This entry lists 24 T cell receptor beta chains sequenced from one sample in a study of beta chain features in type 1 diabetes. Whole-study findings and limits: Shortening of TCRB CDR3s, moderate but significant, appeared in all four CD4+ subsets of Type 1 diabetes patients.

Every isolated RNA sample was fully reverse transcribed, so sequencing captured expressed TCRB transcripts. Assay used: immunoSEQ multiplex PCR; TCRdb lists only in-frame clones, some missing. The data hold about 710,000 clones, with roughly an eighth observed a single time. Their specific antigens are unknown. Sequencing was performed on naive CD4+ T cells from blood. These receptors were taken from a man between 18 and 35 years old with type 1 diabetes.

The CDR3 coding sequence is TGCGCCAGCAGCCAGACCTTCGGACTAGCGGGATCCTACGAGCAGTACTTC. Protein product: CASSQTFGLAGSYEQYF. The V and J genes are TRBV4-1 and TRBJ2-7, with 12 positions matching TRBD2. Unmatched junction bases numbered 7, after V lost 3 bases and J lost 1 base. The CDR3 extends over 17 amino acids. Per the germline V gene, CDR1 is MGHRA and CDR2 is YSYEKL.

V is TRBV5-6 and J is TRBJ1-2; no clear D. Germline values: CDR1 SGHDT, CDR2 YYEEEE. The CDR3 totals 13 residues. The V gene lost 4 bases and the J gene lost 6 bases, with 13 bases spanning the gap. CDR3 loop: CASSPSVVHGYTF. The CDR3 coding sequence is TGTGCCAGCAGCCCTAGCGTGGTCCATGGCTACACCTTC.

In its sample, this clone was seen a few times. In DNA form, the CDR3 reads TGTGCCAGCTCACCGCAGGCCCTAGAGGCCACTGAAGCTTTCTTT. Its protein is CASSPQALEATEAFF. The rearrangement uses TRBV18 and TRBJ1-1; D unclear. V shed 3 bases and J shed 4 bases, with 15 bases lying between them. Germline-derived CDR1 and CDR2 are KGHSH and LQKENI. The CDR3 is made up of 15 amino acids.

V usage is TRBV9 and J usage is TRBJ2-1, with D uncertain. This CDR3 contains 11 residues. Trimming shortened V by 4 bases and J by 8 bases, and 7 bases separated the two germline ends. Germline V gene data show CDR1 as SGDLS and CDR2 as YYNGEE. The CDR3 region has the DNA TGTGCCAGCAGCTTAGTGGATGAGCAGTTCTTC. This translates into CASSLVDEQFF.

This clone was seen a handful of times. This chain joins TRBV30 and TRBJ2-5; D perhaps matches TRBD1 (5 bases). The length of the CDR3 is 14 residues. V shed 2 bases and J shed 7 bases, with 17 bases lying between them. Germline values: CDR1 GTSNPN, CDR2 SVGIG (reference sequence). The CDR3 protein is CAWSKTQVSGTQYF. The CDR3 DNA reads TGTGCCTGGAGTAAGACACAGGTGTCCGGGACCCAGTACTTC.

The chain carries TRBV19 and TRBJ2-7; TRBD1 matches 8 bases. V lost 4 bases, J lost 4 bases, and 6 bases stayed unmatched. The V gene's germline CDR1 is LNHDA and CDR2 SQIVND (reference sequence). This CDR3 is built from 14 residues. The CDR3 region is CASSTRTGFYEQYF. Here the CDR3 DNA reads TGTGCCAGTAGTACCCGGACAGGGTTTTACGAGCAGTACTTC.

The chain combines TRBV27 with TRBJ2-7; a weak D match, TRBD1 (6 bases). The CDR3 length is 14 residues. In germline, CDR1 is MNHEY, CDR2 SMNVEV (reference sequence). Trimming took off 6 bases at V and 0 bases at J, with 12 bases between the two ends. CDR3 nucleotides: TGTGCCAGCAGCAGGACAGCCATCTCCTACGAGCAGTACTTC. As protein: CASSRTAISYEQYF.

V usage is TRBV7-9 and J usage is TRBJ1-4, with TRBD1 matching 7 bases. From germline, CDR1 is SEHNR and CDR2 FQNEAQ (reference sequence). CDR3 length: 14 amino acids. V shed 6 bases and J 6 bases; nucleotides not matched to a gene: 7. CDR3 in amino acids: CASRSTGTDEKLFF. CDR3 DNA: TGTGCCAGCAGATCTACTGGGACAGATGAAAAACTGTTTTTT.

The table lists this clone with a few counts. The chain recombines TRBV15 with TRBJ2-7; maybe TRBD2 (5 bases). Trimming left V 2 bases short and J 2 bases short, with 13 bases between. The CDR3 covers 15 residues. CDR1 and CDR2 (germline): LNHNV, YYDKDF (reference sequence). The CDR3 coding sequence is TGTGCCACCAGCAGACTTGCGGGTAGAGCCTACGAGCAGTACTTC. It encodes CATSRLAGRAYEQYF.

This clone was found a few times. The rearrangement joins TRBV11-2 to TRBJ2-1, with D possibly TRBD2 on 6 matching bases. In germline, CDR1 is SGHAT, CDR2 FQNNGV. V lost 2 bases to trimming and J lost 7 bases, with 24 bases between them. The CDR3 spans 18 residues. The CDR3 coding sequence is TGTGCCAGCAGCTTAAAGGGGCTAGCGTCTAAAGGTGGGAATGAGCAGTTCTTC. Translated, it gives CASSLKGLASKGGNEQFF.

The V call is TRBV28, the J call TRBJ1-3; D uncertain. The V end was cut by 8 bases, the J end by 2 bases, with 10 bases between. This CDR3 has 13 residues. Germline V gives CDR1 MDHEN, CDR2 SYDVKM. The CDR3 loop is CASRGGTGNTIYF. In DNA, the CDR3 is TGTGCCAGCCGAGGAGGGACTGGAAACACCATATATTTT.

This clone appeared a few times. For the CDR3, the DNA is TGTGCCAGCAGCTCGCGACTAGCGAATTCCTCCTACGAGCAGTACTTC. Translated: CASSSRLANSSYEQYF. The gene calls are TRBV5-4 and TRBJ2-7, with 8 bases aligning to TRBD2. The V and J ends lost 3 bases and 0 bases, in that order; junction bases with no gene match: 8. The CDR3 extends over 16 amino acids. Looked up from germline, CDR1 is SGHNT and CDR2 is YYREEE (reference sequence).

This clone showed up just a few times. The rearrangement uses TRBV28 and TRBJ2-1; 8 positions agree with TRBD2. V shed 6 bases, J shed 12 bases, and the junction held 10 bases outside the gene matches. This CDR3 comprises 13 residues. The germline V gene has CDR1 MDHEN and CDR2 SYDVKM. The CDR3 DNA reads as TGTGCCAGCAGGGTTAGCGGGGCTTATTGGCAGTTCTTC. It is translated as CASRVSGAYWQFF.

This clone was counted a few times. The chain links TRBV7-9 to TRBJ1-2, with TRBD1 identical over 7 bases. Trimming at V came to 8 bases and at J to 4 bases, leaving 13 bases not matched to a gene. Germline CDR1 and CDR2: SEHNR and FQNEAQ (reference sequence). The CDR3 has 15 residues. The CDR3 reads CASSAYRGPLYGYTF. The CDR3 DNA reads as TGTGCCAGCTCGGCTTACAGGGGCCCCCTCTATGGCTACACCTTC.

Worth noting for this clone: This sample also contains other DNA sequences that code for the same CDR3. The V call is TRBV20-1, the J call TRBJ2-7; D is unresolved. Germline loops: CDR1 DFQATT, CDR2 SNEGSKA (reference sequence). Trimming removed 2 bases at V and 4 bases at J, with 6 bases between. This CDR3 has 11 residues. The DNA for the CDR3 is TGCAGTGCTAGACCCTTATACGAGCAGTACTTC. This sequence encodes CSARPLYEQYF.

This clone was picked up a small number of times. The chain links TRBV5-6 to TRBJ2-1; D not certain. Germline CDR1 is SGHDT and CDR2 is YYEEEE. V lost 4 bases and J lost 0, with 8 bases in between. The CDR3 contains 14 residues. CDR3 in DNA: TGTGCCAGCAGCGGAGCCAGCTCCTACAATGAGCAGTTCTTC. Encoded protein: CASSGASSYNEQFF.

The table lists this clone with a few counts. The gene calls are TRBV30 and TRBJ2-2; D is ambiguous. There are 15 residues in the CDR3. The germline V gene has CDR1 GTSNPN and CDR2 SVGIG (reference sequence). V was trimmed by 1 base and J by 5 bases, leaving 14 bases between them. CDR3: CAWSGRFRWTGELFF. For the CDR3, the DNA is TGTGCCTGGAGTGGGAGATTTCGATGGACCGGGGAGCTGTTTTTT. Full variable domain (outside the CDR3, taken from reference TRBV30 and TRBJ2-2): SQTIHQWPATLVQPVGSPLSLECTVEGTSNPNLYWYRQAAGRGLQLLFYSVGIGQISSEVPQNLSASRPQDRQFILSSKKLLLSDSGFYLCAWSGRFRWTGELFFGEGSRLTVL.

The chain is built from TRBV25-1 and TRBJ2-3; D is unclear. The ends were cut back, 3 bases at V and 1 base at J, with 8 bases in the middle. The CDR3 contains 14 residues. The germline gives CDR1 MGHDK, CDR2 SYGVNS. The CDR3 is CASSDPRGTDTQYF. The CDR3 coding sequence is TGTGCCAGCAGTGATCCGCGTGGCACAGATACGCAGTATTTT.

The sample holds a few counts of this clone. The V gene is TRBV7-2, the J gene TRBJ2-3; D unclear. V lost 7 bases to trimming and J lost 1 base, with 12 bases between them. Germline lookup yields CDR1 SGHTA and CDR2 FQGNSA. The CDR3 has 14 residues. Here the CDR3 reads CASTVFSGTDTQYF. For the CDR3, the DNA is TGTGCCAGCACCGTTTTCAGCGGCACAGATACGCAGTATTTT.

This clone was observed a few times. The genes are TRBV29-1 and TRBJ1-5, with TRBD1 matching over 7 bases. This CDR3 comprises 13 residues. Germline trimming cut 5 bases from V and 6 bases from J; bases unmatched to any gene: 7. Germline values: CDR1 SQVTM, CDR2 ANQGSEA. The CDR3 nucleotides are TGCAGCGTTCGGGCAGGGGGTGGTCAGCCCCAGCATTTT. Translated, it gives CSVRAGGGQPQHF.

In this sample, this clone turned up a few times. Written as DNA, the CDR3 is TGTGCCAGCAGCCTCCTTCTCGGGGGAGGGAATGAAAAACTGTTTTTT. It specifies CASSLLLGGGNEKLFF. This rearrangement joins TRBV5-4 to TRBJ1-4; a possible D gene is TRBD1 (5 bases). V lost 4 bases and J lost 5, with 18 bases in between. The CDR3 consists of 16 residues. The germline V gene encodes CDR1 SGHNT and CDR2 YYREEE (reference sequence).

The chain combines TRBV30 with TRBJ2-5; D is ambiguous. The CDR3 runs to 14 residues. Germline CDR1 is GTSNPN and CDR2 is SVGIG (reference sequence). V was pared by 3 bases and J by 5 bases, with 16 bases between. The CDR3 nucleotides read TGTGCCTGGAGGGGTAATAGCTATCGGGAGACCCAGTACTTC. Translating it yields CAWRGNSYRETQYF.

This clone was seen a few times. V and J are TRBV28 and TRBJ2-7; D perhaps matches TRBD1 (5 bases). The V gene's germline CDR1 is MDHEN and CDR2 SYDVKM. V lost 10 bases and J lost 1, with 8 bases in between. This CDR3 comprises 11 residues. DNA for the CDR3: TGTGCCACTCAGGGTTCCTACGAGCAGTACTTC. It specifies CATQGSYEQYF.

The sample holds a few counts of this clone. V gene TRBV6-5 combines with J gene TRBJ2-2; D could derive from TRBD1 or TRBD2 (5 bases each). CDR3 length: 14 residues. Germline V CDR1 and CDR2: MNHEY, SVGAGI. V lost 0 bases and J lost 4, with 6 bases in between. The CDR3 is CASSYSGVTGELFF. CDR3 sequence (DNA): TGTGCCAGCAGTTACTCGGGGGTCACCGGGGAGCTGTTTTTT.